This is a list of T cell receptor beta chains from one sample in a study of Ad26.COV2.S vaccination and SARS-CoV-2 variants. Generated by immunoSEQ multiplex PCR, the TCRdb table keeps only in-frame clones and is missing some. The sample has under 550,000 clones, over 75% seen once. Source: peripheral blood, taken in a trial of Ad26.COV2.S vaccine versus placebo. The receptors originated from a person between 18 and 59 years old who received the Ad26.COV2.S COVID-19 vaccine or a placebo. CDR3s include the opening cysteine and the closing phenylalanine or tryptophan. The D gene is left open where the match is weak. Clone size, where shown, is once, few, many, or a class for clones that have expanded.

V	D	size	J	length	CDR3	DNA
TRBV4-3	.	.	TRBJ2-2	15	CASSQEGGYTGELFF	TGCGCCAGCAGCCAAGAGGGGGGATACACCGGGGAGCTGTTTTTT
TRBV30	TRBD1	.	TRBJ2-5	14	CAWNWDRGSETQYF	TGTGCCTGGAACTGGGACAGGGGGTCAGAGACCCAGTACTTC
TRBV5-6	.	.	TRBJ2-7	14	CASKPTVFPYEQYF	TGTGCCAGCAAACCGACAGTCTTCCCCTACGAGCAGTACTTC
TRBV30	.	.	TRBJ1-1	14	CAWSVTGMNTEAFF	TGTGCCTGGAGTGTAACAGGCATGAACACTGAAGCTTTCTTT
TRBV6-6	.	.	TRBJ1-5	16	CASRDEQGVGNQPQHF	TGTGCCAGCAGGGATGAACAGGGAGTAGGCAATCAGCCCCAGCATTTT
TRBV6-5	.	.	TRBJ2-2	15	CASSYRLHNTGELFF	TGTGCCAGCAGTTACAGACTACATAACACCGGGGAGCTGTTTTTT
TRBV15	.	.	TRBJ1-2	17	CATSRGGRVDNLYGYTF	TGTGCCACCAGCAGAGGAGGCAGGGTAGATAACCTCTATGGCTACACCTTC
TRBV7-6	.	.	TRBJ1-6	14	CASSLGGFNSPLHF	TGTGCCAGCAGCTTAGGAGGCTTTAATTCACCCCTCCACTTT
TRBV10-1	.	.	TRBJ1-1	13	CATSPPTVPEAFF	TGCGCCACCTCGCCCCCGACTGTTCCTGAAGCTTTCTTT
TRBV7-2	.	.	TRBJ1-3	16	CASSPRRVGSGNTIYF	TGTGCCAGCAGCCCGCGCCGGGTCGGTTCTGGAAACACCATATATTTT
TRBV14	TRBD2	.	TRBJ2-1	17	CASSQPQTSGLHNEQFF	TGTGCCAGCAGCCAGCCCCAGACTAGCGGGCTTCACAATGAGCAGTTCTTC
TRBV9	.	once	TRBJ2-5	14	CASSVPGAQETQYF	TGTGCCAGCAGCGTACCAGGGGCCCAAGAGACCCAGTACTTC
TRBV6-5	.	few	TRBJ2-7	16	CASSSSGLQSSYEQYF	TGTGCCAGCAGTTCCTCAGGGTTACAAAGCTCCTACGAGCAGTACTTC
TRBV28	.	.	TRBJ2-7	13	CASSLPLGTGQYF	TGTGCCAGCAGTCTCCCCTTAGGTACGGGGCAGTACTTC
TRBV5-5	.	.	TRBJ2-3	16	CASIFFRGTPTDTQYF	TGTGCCAGCATTTTTTTCAGGGGGACTCCCACAGATACGCAGTATTTT
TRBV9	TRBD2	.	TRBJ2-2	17	CASSPERAGLDTGELFF	TGTGCCAGCAGCCCCGAGAGAGCGGGACTAGATACCGGGGAGCTGTTTTTT
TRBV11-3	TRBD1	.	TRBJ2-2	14	CASSKGQGGGELFF	TGTGCCAGCAGCAAGGGACAGGGAGGCGGGGAGCTGTTTTTT
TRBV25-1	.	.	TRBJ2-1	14	CASSYPPDYNEQFF	TGTGCCAGCAGTTACCCGCCGGATTACAATGAGCAGTTCTTC
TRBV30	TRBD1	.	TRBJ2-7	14	CAWSDGTGGYEQYF	TGTGCCTGGAGTGACGGGACAGGGGGCTACGAGCAGTACTTC
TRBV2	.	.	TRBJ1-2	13	CASSAGRSQDYTF	TGTGCCAGCAGTGCGGGCAGATCCCAAGACTACACCTTC